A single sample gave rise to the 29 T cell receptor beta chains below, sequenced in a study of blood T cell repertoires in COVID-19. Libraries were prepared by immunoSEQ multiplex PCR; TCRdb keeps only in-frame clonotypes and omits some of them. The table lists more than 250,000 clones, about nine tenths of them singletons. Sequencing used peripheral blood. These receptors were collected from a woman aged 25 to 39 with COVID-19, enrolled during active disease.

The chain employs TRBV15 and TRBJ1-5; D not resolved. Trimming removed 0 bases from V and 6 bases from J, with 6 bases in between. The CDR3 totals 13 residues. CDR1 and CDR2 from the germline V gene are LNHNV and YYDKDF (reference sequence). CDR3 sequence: CATSRDWAQPQHF. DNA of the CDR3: TGTGCCACCAGCAGAGATTGGGCTCAGCCCCAGCATTTT.

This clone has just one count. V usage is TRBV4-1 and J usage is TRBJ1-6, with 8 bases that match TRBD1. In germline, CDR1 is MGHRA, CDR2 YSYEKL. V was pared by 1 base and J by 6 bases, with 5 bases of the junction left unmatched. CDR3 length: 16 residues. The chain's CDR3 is CASSQVATGGNSPLHF. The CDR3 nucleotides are TGCGCCAGCAGCCAAGTAGCAACAGGGGGTAATTCACCCCTCCACTTT.

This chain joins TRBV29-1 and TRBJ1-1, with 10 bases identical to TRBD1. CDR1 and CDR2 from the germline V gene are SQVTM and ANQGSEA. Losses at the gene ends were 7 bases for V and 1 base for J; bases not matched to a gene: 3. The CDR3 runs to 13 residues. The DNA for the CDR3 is TGCAGCGCTCGGACAGGGGGGAACACTGAAGCTTTCTTT. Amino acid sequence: CSARTGGNTEAFF. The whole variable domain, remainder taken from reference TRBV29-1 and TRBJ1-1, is SAVISQKPSRDICQRGTSLTIQCQVDSQVTMMFWYRQQPGQSLTLIATANQGSEATYESGFVIDKFPISRPNLTFSTLTVSNMSPEDSSIYLCSARTGGNTEAFFGQGTRLTVV.

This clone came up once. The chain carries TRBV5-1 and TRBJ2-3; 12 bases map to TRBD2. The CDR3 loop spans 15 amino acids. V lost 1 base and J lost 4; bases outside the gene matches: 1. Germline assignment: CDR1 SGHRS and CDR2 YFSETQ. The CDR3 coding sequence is TGCGCCAGCAGCTTGACTAGCGGGGGGCCAGATACGCAGTATTTT. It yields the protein CASSLTSGGPDTQYF.

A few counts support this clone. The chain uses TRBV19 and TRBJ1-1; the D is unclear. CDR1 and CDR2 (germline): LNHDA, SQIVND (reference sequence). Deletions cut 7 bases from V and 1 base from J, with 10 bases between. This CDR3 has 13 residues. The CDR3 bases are TGTGCCAGTAAGGAACGGAGGAACACTGAAGCTTTCTTT. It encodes CASKERRNTEAFF.

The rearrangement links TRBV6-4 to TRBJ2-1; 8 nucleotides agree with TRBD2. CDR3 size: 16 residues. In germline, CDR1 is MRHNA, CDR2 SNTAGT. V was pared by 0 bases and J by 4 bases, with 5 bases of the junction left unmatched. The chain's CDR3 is CASSDSNSGDYNEQFF. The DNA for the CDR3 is TGTGCCAGCAGTGACTCGAATAGCGGGGATTACAATGAGCAGTTCTTC.

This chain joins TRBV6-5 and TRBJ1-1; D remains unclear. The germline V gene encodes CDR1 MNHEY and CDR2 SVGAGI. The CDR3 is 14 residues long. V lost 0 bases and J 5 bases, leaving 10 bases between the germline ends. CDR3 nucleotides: TGTGCCAGCAGTTACTCCCCTGGGAGGACTGAAGCTTTCTTT. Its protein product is CASSYSPGRTEAFF.

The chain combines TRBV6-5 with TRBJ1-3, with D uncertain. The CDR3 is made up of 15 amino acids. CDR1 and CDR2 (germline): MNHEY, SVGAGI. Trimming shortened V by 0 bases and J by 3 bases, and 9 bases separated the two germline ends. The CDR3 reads CASSYSIDFGNTIYF. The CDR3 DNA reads TGTGCCAGCAGTTACTCCATTGACTTTGGAAACACCATATATTTT.

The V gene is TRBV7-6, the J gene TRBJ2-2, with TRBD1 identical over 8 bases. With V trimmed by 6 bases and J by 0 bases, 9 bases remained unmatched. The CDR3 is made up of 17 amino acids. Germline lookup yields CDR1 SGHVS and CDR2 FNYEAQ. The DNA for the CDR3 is TGTGCCAGCAGACCCGGACAGGGCCCCGCGAACACCGGGGAGCTGTTTTTT. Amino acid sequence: CASRPGQGPANTGELFF.

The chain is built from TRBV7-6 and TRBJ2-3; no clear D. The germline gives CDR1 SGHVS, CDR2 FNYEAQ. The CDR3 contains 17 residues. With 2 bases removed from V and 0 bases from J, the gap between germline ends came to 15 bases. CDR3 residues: CASSLLAEPLSTDTQYF. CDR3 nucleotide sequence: TGTGCCAGCAGCTTACTGGCGGAGCCCCTAAGCACAGATACGCAGTATTTT.

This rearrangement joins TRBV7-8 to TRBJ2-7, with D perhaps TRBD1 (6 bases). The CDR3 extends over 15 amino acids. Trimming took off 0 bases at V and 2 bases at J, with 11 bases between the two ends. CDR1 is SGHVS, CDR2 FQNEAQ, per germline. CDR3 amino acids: CASSLASWGPYEQYV. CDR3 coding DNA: TGTGCCAGCAGCTTAGCGTCCTGGGGGCCCTACGAGCAGTACGTC.

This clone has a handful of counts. The CDR3 protein is CASSIGTGMGANYGYTF. For the CDR3, the DNA is TGTGCCAGTAGTATAGGTACAGGGATGGGAGCTAACTATGGCTACACCTTC. The chain employs TRBV19 and TRBJ1-2, with TRBD1 as a possible D gene (6 bases). The CDR3 covers 17 residues. CDR1 and CDR2 (germline): LNHDA, SQIVND (reference sequence). V gave up 1 base and J gave up 0 bases, with 15 bases separating them.

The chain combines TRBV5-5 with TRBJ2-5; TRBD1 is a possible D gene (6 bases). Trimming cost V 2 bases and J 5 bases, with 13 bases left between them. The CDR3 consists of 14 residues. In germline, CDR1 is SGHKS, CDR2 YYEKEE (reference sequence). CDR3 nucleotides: TGTGCCAGCAGCTTTCAGGGGCGTTGGGAGACCCAGTACTTC. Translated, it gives CASSFQGRWETQYF.

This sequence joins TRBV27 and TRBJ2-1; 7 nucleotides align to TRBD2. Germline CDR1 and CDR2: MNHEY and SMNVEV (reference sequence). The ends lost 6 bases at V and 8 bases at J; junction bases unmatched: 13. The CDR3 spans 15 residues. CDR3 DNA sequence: TGTGCCAGCAGCCGTTCCCGGGGGGTTGAATATGAGCAGTTCTTC. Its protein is CASSRSRGVEYEQFF.

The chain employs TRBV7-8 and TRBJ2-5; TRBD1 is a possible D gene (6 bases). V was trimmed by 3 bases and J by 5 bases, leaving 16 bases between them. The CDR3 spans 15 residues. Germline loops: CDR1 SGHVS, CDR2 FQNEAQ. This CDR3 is CASSFNRVVGETQYF. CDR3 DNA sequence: TGTGCCAGCAGCTTCAACAGGGTCGTCGGGGAGACCCAGTACTTC.

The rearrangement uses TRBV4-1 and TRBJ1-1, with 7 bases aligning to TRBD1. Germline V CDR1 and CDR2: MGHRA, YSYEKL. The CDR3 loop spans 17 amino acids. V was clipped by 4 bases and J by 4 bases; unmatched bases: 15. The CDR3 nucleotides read TGCGCCAGCAGCCGCCGACAGGGCACTTTACGGAGCACTGAAGCTTTCTTT. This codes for CASSRRQGTLRSTEAFF.

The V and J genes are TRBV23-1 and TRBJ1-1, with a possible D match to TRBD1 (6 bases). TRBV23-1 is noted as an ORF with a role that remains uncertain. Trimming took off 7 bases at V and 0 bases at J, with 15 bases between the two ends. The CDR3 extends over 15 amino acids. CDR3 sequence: CASTPFWTVNTEAFF. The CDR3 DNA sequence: TGCGCCAGCACCCCCTTCTGGACAGTGAACACTGAAGCTTTCTTT.

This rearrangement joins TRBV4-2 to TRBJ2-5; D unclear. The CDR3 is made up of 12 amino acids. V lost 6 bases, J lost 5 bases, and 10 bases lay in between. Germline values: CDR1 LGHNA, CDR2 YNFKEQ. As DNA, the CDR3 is TGTGCCAGCAGTCATCCTCGGGAGACCCAGTACTTC. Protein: CASSHPRETQYF.

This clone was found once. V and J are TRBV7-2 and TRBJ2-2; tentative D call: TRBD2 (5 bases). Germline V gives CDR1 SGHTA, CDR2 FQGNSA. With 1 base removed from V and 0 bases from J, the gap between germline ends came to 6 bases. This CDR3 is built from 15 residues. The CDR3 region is CASSLGSANTGELFF. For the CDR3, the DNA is TGTGCCAGCAGCTTAGGTAGCGCGAACACCGGGGAGCTGTTTTTT. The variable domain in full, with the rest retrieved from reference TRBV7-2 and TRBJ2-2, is GAGVSQSPSNKVTEKGKDVELRCDPISGHTALYWYRQSLGQGLEFLIYFQGNSAPDKSGLPSDRFSAERTGGSVSTLTIQRTQQEDSAVYLCASSLGSANTGELFFGEGSRLTVL.

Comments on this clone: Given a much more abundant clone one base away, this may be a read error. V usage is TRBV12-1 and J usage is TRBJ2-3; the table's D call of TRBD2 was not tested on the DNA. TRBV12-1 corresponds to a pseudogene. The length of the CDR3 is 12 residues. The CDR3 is CASIPSTDTQYF. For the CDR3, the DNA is TGTGCCAGCATTCCTAGCACAGATACGCAGTATTTT.

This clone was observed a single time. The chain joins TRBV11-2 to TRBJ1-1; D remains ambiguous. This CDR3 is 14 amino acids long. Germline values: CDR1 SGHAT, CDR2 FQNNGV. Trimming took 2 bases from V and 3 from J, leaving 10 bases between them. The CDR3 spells CASSLSASYTEAFF. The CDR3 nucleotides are TGTGCCAGCAGCTTAAGCGCATCGTACACTGAAGCTTTCTTT.

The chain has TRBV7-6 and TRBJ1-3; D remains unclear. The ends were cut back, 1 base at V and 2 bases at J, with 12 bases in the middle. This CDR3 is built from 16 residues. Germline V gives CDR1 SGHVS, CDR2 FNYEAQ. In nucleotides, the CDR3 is TGTGCCAGCAGCTTAGAAGCGGACTGGACTGGAAACACCATATATTTT. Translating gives CASSLEADWTGNTIYF.

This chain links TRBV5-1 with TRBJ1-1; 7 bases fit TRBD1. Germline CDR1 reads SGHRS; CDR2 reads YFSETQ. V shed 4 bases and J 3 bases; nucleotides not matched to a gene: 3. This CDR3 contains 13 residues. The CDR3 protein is CASSTDRDTEAFF. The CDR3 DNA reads TGCGCCAGCAGCACAGACAGGGACACTGAAGCTTTCTTT.

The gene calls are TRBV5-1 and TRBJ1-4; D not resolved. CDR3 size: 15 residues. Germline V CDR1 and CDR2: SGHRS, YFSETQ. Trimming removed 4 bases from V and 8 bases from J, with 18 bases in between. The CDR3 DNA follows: TGCGCCAGCAGCCCTGCGGCGGCCCTTATGGAAAAACTGTTTTTT. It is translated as CASSPAAALMEKLFF.

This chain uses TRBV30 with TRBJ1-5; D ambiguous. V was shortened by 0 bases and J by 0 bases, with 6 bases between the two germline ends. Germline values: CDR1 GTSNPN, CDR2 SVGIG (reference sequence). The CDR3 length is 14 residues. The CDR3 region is CAWSVQPSNQPQHF. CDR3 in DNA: TGTGCCTGGAGTGTACAGCCTAGCAATCAGCCCCAGCATTTT.

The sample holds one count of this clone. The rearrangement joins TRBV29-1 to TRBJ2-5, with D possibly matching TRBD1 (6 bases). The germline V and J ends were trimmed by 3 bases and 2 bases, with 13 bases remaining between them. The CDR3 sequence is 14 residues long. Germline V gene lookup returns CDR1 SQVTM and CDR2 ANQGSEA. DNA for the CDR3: TGCAGCGTTGAGGACAGTTTCCTACAAGAGACCCAGTACTTC. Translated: CSVEDSFLQETQYF.

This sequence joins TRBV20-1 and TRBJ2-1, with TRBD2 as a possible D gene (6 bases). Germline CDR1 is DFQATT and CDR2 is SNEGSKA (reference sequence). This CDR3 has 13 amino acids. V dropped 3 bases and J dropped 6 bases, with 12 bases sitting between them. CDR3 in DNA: TGCAGTGCTAGTCGATGGGGGGTCAATGAGCAGTTCTTC. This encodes CSASRWGVNEQFF.

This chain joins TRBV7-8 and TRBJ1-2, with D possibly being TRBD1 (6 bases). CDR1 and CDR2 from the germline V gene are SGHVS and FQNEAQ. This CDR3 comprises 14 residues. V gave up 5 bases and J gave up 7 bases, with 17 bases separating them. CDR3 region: CASSPQDRTSGYTF. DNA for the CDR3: TGTGCCAGCAGCCCTCAGGACAGAACGAGTGGCTACACCTTC.

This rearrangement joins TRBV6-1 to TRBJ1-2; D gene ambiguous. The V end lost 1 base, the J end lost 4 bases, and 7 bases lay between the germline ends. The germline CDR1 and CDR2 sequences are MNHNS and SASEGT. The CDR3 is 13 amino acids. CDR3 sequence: CASSEGQFYGYTF. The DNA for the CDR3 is TGTGCCAGCAGTGAAGGTCAGTTCTATGGCTACACCTTC.